The 30 T cell receptor beta chains in this list originate from one sample, sequenced in a study of CD8 T cells in ankylosing spondylitis. Study findings and constraints: Eight highly homologous variants formed a TCR beta motif that appeared characteristic of ankylosing spondylitis blood.

Via MiXCR, TCRdb re-called the 5' RACE reads, giving one row per CDR3 protein. The data contain fewer than 550,000 distinct CDR3 sequences, about 5.7% of them singletons. No antigen has been identified for these receptors. The source material was blood, either unsorted or a sorted T cell fraction (not recorded which). These receptors all come from a male donor with ankylosing spondylitis.

V usage is TRBV4-3 and J usage is TRBJ1-5, with 9 nucleotides matching TRBD1. CDR1 LGHNA and CDR2 YSLEER come from the germline V gene. This CDR3 is built from 16 residues. After removal of 1 base from V and 3 bases from J, the junction contained 4 bases not matched to a gene. The CDR3 loop is CASSQGTGVDNQPQHF. In DNA form, the CDR3 reads TGCGCCAGCAGCCAAGGGACAGGGGTGGACAATCAGCCCCAGCATTTT.

This clonotype showed up many times. The chain has TRBV6-5 and TRBJ2-7, with a weak D call TRBD1 (5 bases). The CDR3 contains 14 residues. V was cut by 4 bases and J by 3 bases, with 13 bases left in between. Per the germline V gene, CDR1 is MNHEY and CDR2 is SVGAGI. CDR3: CASSWGRASYEQYF. DNA for the CDR3: TGTGCCAGCAGTTGGGGCAGGGCAAGCTACGAGCAGTACTTC.

This clonotype was found many times. This chain uses TRBV29-1 with TRBJ2-1; the D gene is possibly TRBD2 (5 bases). The length of the CDR3 is 11 residues. Germline V gene lookup returns CDR1 SQVTM and CDR2 ANQGSEA. V lost 4 bases, J lost 8 bases, and 9 bases lay in between. The DNA for the CDR3 is TGCAGCGTTGCGGACTGGGATGAGCAGTTCTTC. Amino acids: CSVADWDEQFF.

Many counts were recorded for this clonotype. This rearrangement joins TRBV25-1 to TRBJ1-1, with D tentatively TRBD1 (5 bases). CDR1 and CDR2 (germline): MGHDK, SYGVNS. The CDR3 has 15 residues. The germline V and J ends were trimmed by 1 base and 3 bases, with 12 bases remaining between them. CDR3: CASSELRGGDTEAFF. As DNA, the CDR3 is TGTGCCAGCAGTGAATTGAGGGGAGGTGACACTGAAGCTTTCTTT.

This clonotype has ten or more counts. The chain couples TRBV7-2 to TRBJ2-2; D not resolved. V was pared by 5 bases and J by 0 bases, with 13 bases between. Germline V gene sequence: CDR1 SGHTA, CDR2 FQGNSA. CDR3 size: 16 residues. CDR3 in amino acids: CASSGYSFSNTGELFF. In DNA, the CDR3 is TGTGCCAGCAGCGGCTACAGTTTTTCGAACACCGGGGAGCTGTTTTTT.

This clonotype has at least ten counts. The genes are TRBV20-1 and TRBJ2-7; maybe TRBD1 (6 bases). This CDR3 has 15 amino acids. Trimming left V 2 bases short and J 6 bases short, with 20 bases between. In germline, CDR1 is DFQATT, CDR2 SNEGSKA (reference sequence). DNA for the CDR3: TGCAGTGCTAGAAAGGCAAGGCAGGGGTTGAGCGAGCAGTACTTC. Amino acids: CSARKARQGLSEQYF.

This clonotype was detected only a few times. The rearrangement uses TRBV20-1 and TRBJ2-5; TRBD1 is a possible D gene (5 bases). V was pared by 1 base and J by 5 bases, with 11 bases between. CDR3 size: 13 residues. Germline V gene sequence: CDR1 DFQATT, CDR2 SNEGSKA (reference sequence). In DNA form, the CDR3 reads TGCAGTGCTAGAGGACAGCTTAGGGAGACCCAGTACTTC. This translates into CSARGQLRETQYF.

In its sample, this clonotype was seen a few times. The chain recombines TRBV11-3 with TRBJ2-7; D might be TRBD1 or TRBD2, each matching 5 bases. This CDR3 has 11 residues. The V end was cut by 6 bases, the J end by 6 bases, with 9 bases between. From germline, CDR1 is SGHNT and CDR2 YENEEA. CDR3 sequence: CASRGDGEQYF. The CDR3 DNA reads TGTGCCAGCAGGGGGGATGGCGAGCAGTACTTC.

This clonotype showed up many times. This chain uses TRBV12-3 or TRBV12-4 with TRBJ2-5; D is perhaps TRBD2 (8 bases). The CDR3 runs 16 residues. The germline V and J ends were trimmed by 3 bases and 2 bases, with 16 bases remaining between them. The CDR3 protein is CASSFHLAGQQETQYF. In nucleotides, the CDR3 is TGTGCCAGCAGTTTCCACTTAGCGGGACAGCAAGAGACCCAGTACTTC.

This clonotype occurred many times. DNA for the CDR3: TGCGCCAGCAGCTTGGCCGGAGACAGCCGGGAGCTGTTTTTT. This encodes CASSLAGDSRELFF. The genes are TRBV5-1 and TRBJ2-2; possible D gene TRBD1, 5 bases. Trimming removed 0 bases from V and 9 bases from J, with 12 bases in between. From germline, CDR1 is SGHRS and CDR2 YFSETQ. The CDR3 runs 14 residues. Full variable domain (outside the CDR3, taken from reference TRBV5-1 and TRBJ2-2): KAGVTQTPRYLIKTRGQQVTLSCSPISGHRSVSWYQQTPGQGLQFLFEYFSETQRNKGNFPGRFSGRQFSNSRSEMNVSTLELGDSALYLCASSLAGDSRELFFGEGSRLTVL.

This clonotype was detected ten times or more. The chain links TRBV20-1 to TRBJ2-7; 11 bases align to TRBD2. CDR3 length: 14 residues. Losses at the gene ends were 4 bases for V and 0 bases for J; bases not matched to a gene: 2. CDR1 is DFQATT, CDR2 SNEGSKA, per germline (reference sequence). The CDR3 spells CSATLAGGSYEQYF. The CDR3 region has the DNA TGCAGTGCTACCCTAGCGGGAGGCTCCTACGAGCAGTACTTC.

This clonotype has at least ten counts. The chain carries TRBV7-2 and TRBJ1-4; D remains ambiguous. The CDR3 extends over 15 amino acids. V lost 5 bases, J lost 7 bases, and 17 bases lay in between. Germline CDR1 is SGHTA and CDR2 is FQGNSA. CDR3 in DNA: TGTGCCAGCAGCCCAGACTTGTCGGGCGGTGAAAAACTGTTTTTT. It specifies CASSPDLSGGEKLFF.

In its sample, this clonotype was seen many times. J is TRBJ1-1 and V is TRBV5-1; 9 bases line up with TRBD1. There are 15 residues in the CDR3. Per the germline V gene, CDR1 is SGHRS and CDR2 is YFSETQ. Trimming took 7 bases from V and 10 from J; bases not matched to a gene: 17. The DNA of the CDR3 is TGCGCCAGCGGCTCTCGGACAGGGGACTTGAGTGGAGCTTTCTTT. Translation: CASGSRTGDLSGAFF.

In this sample, this clonotype turned up many times. The chain employs TRBV27 and TRBJ2-1; 10 bases align to TRBD2. Germline assignment: CDR1 MNHEY and CDR2 SMNVEV (reference sequence). The CDR3 runs 15 residues. V gave up 0 bases and J gave up 10 bases; unmatched junction bases: 6. CDR3 amino acids: CASSLSASGSIEQFF. As DNA, the CDR3 is TGTGCCAGCAGTTTATCGGCTAGCGGGAGCATCGAGCAGTTCTTC.

This clonotype showed up many times. The V call is TRBV28, the J call TRBJ2-3, with 7 bases identical to TRBD2. Germline V lookup: CDR1 MDHEN, CDR2 SYDVKM. The CDR3 consists of 16 residues. V shed 5 bases, J shed 6 bases, and the junction held 14 bases outside the gene matches. The CDR3 here is CASSPRGRVSSDTQYF. The CDR3 bases are TGTGCCAGCAGTCCGCGGGGGAGGGTTTCATCGGATACGCAGTATTTT.

This clonotype was found many times. The rearrangement links TRBV9 to TRBJ2-7; 9 bases agree with TRBD1. Germline trimming cut 4 bases from V and 0 bases from J; bases unmatched to any gene: 8. The germline gives CDR1 SGDLS, CDR2 YYNGEE. CDR3 length equals 16 residues. The CDR3 loop reads CASSPRQGGNSYEQYF. CDR3 DNA sequence: TGTGCCAGCAGCCCCCGACAGGGGGGCAACTCCTACGAGCAGTACTTC. Using reference TRBV9 and TRBJ2-7 for the parts outside the CDR3, the full variable domain is DSGVTQTPKHLITATGQRVTLRCSPRSGDLSVYWYQQSLDQGLQFLIQYYNGEERAKGNILERFSAQQFPDLHSELNLSSLELGDSALYFCASSPRQGGNSYEQYFGPGTRLTVT.

This clonotype was picked up many times. The genes are TRBV20-1 and TRBJ2-7; possibly TRBD1 or TRBD2 for D (5 bases each). The germline V and J ends were trimmed by 4 bases and 0 bases, with 19 bases remaining between them. This CDR3 region has 16 residues. The germline gives CDR1 DFQATT, CDR2 SNEGSKA (reference sequence). This CDR3 reads CSAKLPGRSISYEQYF. In DNA, the CDR3 is TGCAGTGCTAAATTACCGGGACGGAGTATCTCCTACGAGCAGTACTTC.

On this clonotype: Being one base from a much bigger clone, this may be a read error. The CDR3 DNA is TGTGTCAGCAACATCGGGGGACACAGACCTTACGAGCAGTACTTC. Its translation is CVSNIGGHRPYEQYF. The rearrangement uses TRBV11-2 and TRBJ2-7; D may correspond to TRBD1 or TRBD2 (6 bases each). The CDR3 is made up of 15 amino acids. CDR1 and CDR2 (germline): SGHAT, FQNNGV.

The chain is built from TRBV29-1 and TRBJ2-5; a possible D gene is TRBD1 (5 bases). The CDR3 sequence is 14 residues long. V lost 6 bases and J 4 bases, leaving 18 bases between the germline ends. CDR1 is SQVTM and CDR2 is ANQGSEA in the germline V gene. CDR3 nucleotide sequence: TGCAGCGTCGTCTACAATCAGGGTAGAGAGACCCAGTACTTC. It is translated as CSVVYNQGRETQYF. The variable domain in full, with the rest retrieved from reference TRBV29-1 and TRBJ2-5, is SAVISQKPSRDICQRGTSLTIQCQVDSQVTMMFWYRQQPGQSLTLIATANQGSEATYESGFVIDKFPISRPNLTFSTLTVSNMSPEDSSIYLCSVVYNQGRETQYFGPGTRLLVL.

Ten or more counts support this clonotype. The J gene is TRBJ2-1, the V gene TRBV20-1, with 8 bases identical to TRBD2. CDR1 and CDR2 from the germline V gene are DFQATT and SNEGSKA (reference sequence). J was trimmed by 0 bases and V by 6 bases; bases with no gene match: 4. The CDR3 is 14 residues long. CDR3 nucleotide sequence: TGCAGTGCATTAGCGGGATCCTCCTACAATGAGCAGTTCTTC. It yields the protein CSALAGSSYNEQFF.

This clonotype was observed at least ten times. This chain joins TRBV20-1 and TRBJ2-2; 12 bases are shared with TRBD1. The V and J ends lost 3 bases and 6 bases, in that order; junction bases with no gene match: 5. CDR3 length equals 15 residues. Germline loops: CDR1 DFQATT, CDR2 SNEGSKA (reference sequence). CDR3 in amino acids: CSARGTGGYAGELFF. CDR3 nucleotide sequence: TGCAGTGCTAGGGGGACAGGGGGCTATGCCGGGGAGCTGTTTTTT.

About this clonotype itself: A much larger clonotype is one base distant, so this may be a read error. This chain joins TRBV29-1 and TRBJ1-1; 7 bases are a match to TRBD1. The CDR3 runs to 14 residues. Germline CDR1 reads SQVTM; CDR2 reads ANQGSEA. In DNA form, the CDR3 reads TGCAGCGCCCGAAAAACAGGGGAGAGCACTGAAGCTCTCTTT. Protein: CSARKTGESTEALF.

At least ten counts were recorded for this clonotype. V and J are TRBV20-1 and TRBJ2-3, with a weak D call TRBD2 (5 bases). CDR3 length: 15 amino acids. With 3 bases removed from V and 2 bases from J, the gap between germline ends came to 15 bases. The germline CDR1 and CDR2 sequences are DFQATT and SNEGSKA (reference sequence). CDR3 bases: TGCAGTGCTAGCCGGCTCGCGGGCTTCACAGATACGCAGTATTTT. Translating gives CSASRLAGFTDTQYF.

This clonotype was recorded many times. An end of the junction differs from the germline gene, which may be a read error. The CDR3 DNA reads as TGTGCCAGCAGCCAAGATTTCAGGGGCTCCCACGAGCAGTACTTC. It translates to CASSQDFRGSHEQYF. The chain joins TRBV4-2 to TRBJ2-7; D possibly corresponds to TRBD1 (6 bases). CDR1 and CDR2 (germline): LGHNA, YNFKEQ. There are 15 residues in the CDR3.

This clonotype was seen repeatedly, ten times or more. The rearrangement joins TRBV5-1 to TRBJ1-1; TRBD1 might be the D (5 bases). Per germline, CDR1 SGHRS and CDR2 YFSETQ. V dropped 3 bases and J dropped 0 bases, with 9 bases sitting between them. There are 14 residues in the CDR3. The CDR3 reads CASSSQGLNTEAFF. As DNA, the CDR3 is TGCGCCAGCAGCTCTCAGGGCCTGAACACTGAAGCTTTCTTT.

This clonotype came up many times. This chain joins TRBV6-5 and TRBJ2-7; no clear D. CDR1 and CDR2 from the germline V gene are MNHEY and SVGAGI. The V and J ends lost 0 bases and 6 bases respectively, with 18 bases between them. This CDR3 has 16 residues. CDR3 protein: CASSYSISLRRGEQYF. In nucleotides, the CDR3 is TGTGCCAGCAGTTACTCGATAAGTCTGCGTCGCGGCGAGCAGTACTTC.

CDR3 coding DNA: TGTGCCAGCAGCTCACCGCCTGATGAAGCTTTCTTT. Amino acids: CASSSPPDEAFF. This chain uses TRBV7-9 with TRBJ1-1; the D is unclear. Germline loops: CDR1 SEHNR, CDR2 FQNEAQ (reference sequence). Trimming removed 4 bases from V and 7 bases from J, with 10 bases in between. This CDR3 has 12 residues. Based on the CDR3 plus reference TRBV7-9 and TRBJ1-1, the full variable domain is DTGVSQNPRHKITKRGQNVTFRCDPISEHNRLYWYRQTLGQGPEFLTYFQNEAQLEKSRLLSDRFSAERPKGSFSTLEIQRTEQGDSAMYLCASSSPPDEAFFGQGTRLTVV.

The V gene is TRBV20-1, the J gene TRBJ2-6; TRBD2 is a possible D gene (6 bases). V was clipped by 0 bases and J by 1 base, with 22 bases between them. The CDR3 is 20 amino acids. Germline loops: CDR1 DFQATT, CDR2 SNEGSKA (reference sequence). The CDR3 sequence: CSAREPRLGTGGSGANVLTF. The CDR3 DNA reads as TGCAGTGCTAGAGAGCCCAGGTTGGGGACTGGGGGTTCTGGGGCCAACGTCCTGACTTTC.

This clonotype showed up many times. The rearrangement uses TRBV12-3 or TRBV12-4 and TRBJ2-7; TRBD2 is a possible D gene (5 bases). CDR3 length: 14 residues. Trimming cost V 3 bases and J 1 base, with 10 bases left between them. CDR3 bases: TGTGCCAGCAGTTTGGGAGACCGGTCCTACGAGCAGTACTTC. Translated: CASSLGDRSYEQYF.

In its sample, this clonotype was seen many times. The rearrangement joins TRBV20-1 to TRBJ2-7; TRBD2 is a possible D gene (6 bases). The CDR3 is 15 amino acids. V lost 0 bases to trimming and J lost 0 bases, with 12 bases between them. Germline V gene sequence: CDR1 DFQATT, CDR2 SNEGSKA (reference sequence). CDR3 DNA sequence: TGCAGTGCTAGAGATGCGGGGAGACCCTCCTACGAGCAGTACTTC. This sequence encodes CSARDAGRPSYEQYF.